Listed here are 9 T cell receptor beta chains from one sample, sequenced in a study of blood T cell repertoires in COVID-19. Data came from immunoSEQ multiplex PCR; TCRdb stores just in-frame clones and leaves some out. The sample has about 140,000 clones; 80% to 90% are singletons. Sequencing was done on a sample of peripheral blood. All receptors come from a woman aged 80 or over with acute or convalescent COVID-19.

V is TRBV2 and J is TRBJ1-1, with 8 positions matching TRBD1. CDR1 and CDR2 from the germline V gene are SNHLY and FYNNEI. The CDR3 has 14 residues. Germline trimming cut 5 bases from V and 1 base from J; bases unmatched to any gene: 3. The CDR3: CASSWDRTNTEAFF. The CDR3 DNA is TGTGCCAGCAGTTGGGACAGGACGAACACTGAAGCTTTCTTT.

The V and J genes are TRBV7-9 and TRBJ1-6; 7 bases are shared with TRBD1. The CDR3 extends over 17 amino acids. Trimming took 4 bases from V and 6 from J; bases not matched to a gene: 12. Germline CDR1 reads SEHNR; CDR2 reads FQNEAQ (reference sequence). The chain's CDR3 is CASSSPQEGALNSPLHF. CDR3 sequence (DNA): TGTGCCAGCAGCTCACCCCAGGAGGGGGCCCTTAATTCACCCCTCCACTTT.

The rearrangement joins TRBV7-8 to TRBJ1-6; D unresolved. This CDR3 region has 16 residues. Germline V gene sequence: CDR1 SGHVS, CDR2 FQNEAQ. Trimming removed 1 base at V and 2 bases at J, with 9 bases between. In nucleotides, the CDR3 is TGTGCCAGCAGCTTAGGATCAACACCCTATAATTCACCCCTCCACTTT. Its protein product is CASSLGSTPYNSPLHF.

This clone was counted once. V gene TRBV5-1 combines with J gene TRBJ2-3; TRBD2 matches 11 bases. Germline-derived CDR1 and CDR2 are SGHRS and YFSETQ. V gave up 2 bases and J gave up 2 bases; unmatched junction bases: 4. This CDR3 is 16 amino acids long. The CDR3 here is CASSFQTSGVTDTQYF. CDR3 nucleotide sequence: TGCGCCAGCAGCTTTCAGACTAGCGGGGTCACAGATACGCAGTATTTT.

The chain carries TRBV3-1 (or the pseudogene TRBV3-2) and TRBJ2-6, with D perhaps TRBD2 (5 bases). Trimming removed 2 bases at V and 4 bases at J, with 9 bases between. This CDR3 comprises 15 residues. Germline V gene data show CDR1 as LGHDT and CDR2 as YNNKEL (reference sequence). The CDR3 DNA reads as TGTGCCAGCAGCCAACGGGGAACCGGGGCCAACGTCCTGACTTTC. As protein: CASSQRGTGANVLTF.

V is TRBV10-1 and J is TRBJ1-1; D ambiguous. The CDR3 is made up of 14 amino acids. Trimming stripped 3 bases from V and 1 base from J, with 9 bases between. CDR1 WNHNN and CDR2 SYGVQD come from the germline V gene (reference sequence). The CDR3 DNA follows: TGCGCCAGCAGTGAAGGAGGCCGGAACACTGAAGCTTTCTTT. This codes for CASSEGGRNTEAFF.

The chain uses TRBV25-1 and TRBJ2-1, with 7 bases identical to TRBD2. Germline lookup yields CDR1 MGHDK and CDR2 SYGVNS. This CDR3 region has 13 residues. V lost 10 bases, J lost 7 bases, and 10 bases stayed unmatched. The CDR3 here is CATAFGTINEQFF. Here the CDR3 DNA reads TGTGCCACCGCGTTCGGGACTATAAATGAGCAGTTCTTC.

The chain employs TRBV7-2 and TRBJ2-1, with D uncertain. This CDR3 has 13 amino acids. In germline, CDR1 is SGHTA, CDR2 FQGNSA. The V end was cut by 1 base, the J end by 9 bases, with 10 bases between. The CDR3 coding sequence is TGTGCCAGCAGCTTAGTCGGATGGAGTGAGCAGTTCTTC. Translating gives CASSLVGWSEQFF.

V and J are TRBV3-1 (or the pseudogene TRBV3-2) and TRBJ1-2; 9 bases agree with TRBD1. V trimming: 1 base; J trimming: 2 bases; junction bases outside the gene matches: 8. The CDR3 consists of 17 residues. Per the germline V gene, CDR1 is LGHDT and CDR2 is YNNKEL (reference sequence). In DNA, the CDR3 is TGTGCCAGCAGCCAAGGCGGCCACAGGGGGCAGAACTATGGCTACACCTTC. Amino acids: CASSQGGHRGQNYGYTF.